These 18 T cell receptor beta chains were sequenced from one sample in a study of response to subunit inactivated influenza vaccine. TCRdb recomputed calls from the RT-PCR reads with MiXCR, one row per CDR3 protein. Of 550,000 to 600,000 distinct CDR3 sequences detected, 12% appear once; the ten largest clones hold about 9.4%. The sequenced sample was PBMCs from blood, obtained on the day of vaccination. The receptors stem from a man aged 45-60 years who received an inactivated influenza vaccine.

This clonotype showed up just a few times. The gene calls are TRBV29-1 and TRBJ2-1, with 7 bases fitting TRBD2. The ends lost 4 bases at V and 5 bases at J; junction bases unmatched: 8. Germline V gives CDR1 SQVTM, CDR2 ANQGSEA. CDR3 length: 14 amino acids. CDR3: CSVVIAGGHNEQFF. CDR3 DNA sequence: TGCAGCGTTGTAATAGCGGGCGGACACAATGAGCAGTTCTTC.

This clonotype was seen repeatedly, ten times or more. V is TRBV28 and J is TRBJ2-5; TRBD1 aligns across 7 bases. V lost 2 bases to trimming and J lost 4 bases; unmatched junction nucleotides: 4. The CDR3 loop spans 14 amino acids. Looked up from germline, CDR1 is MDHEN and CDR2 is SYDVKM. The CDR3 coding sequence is TGTGCCAGCAGTTTACCCCAGGGGGTAGAGACCCAGTACTTC. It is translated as CASSLPQGVETQYF.

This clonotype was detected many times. CDR3 coding DNA: TGTGCCAGCAGCTTAGTGAGGTCTAGCGGGGAAAAGTACTTC. This encodes CASSLVRSSGEKYF. The chain carries TRBV11-2 and TRBJ2-5; 9 bases match TRBD2. This CDR3 comprises 14 residues. Trimming took 1 base from V and 12 from J; bases not matched to a gene: 9. Germline CDR1 and CDR2: SGHAT and FQNNGV.

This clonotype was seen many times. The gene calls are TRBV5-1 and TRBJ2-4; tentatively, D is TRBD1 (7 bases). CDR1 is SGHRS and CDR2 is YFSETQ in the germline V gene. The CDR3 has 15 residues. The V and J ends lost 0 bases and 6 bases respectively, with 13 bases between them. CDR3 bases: TGCGCCAGCAGCTTGGTTTATCAGGGGGGAAACATTCAGTACTTC. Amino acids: CASSLVYQGGNIQYF.

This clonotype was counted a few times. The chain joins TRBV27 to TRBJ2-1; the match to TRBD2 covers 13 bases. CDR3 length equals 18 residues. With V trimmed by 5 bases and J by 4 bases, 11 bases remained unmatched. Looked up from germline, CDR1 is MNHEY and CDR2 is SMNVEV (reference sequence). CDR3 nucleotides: TGTGCCAGCAGTAAGACTAGCGGGAGGCCGCCTTATTACAATGAGCAGTTCTTC. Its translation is CASSKTSGRPPYYNEQFF.

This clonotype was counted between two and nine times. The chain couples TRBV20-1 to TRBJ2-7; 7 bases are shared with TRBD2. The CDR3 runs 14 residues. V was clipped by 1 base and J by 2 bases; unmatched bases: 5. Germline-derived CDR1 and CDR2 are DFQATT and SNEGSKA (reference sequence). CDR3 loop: CSARVGTTTYEQYF. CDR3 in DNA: TGCAGTGCTAGAGTGGGGACTACCACCTACGAGCAGTACTTC.

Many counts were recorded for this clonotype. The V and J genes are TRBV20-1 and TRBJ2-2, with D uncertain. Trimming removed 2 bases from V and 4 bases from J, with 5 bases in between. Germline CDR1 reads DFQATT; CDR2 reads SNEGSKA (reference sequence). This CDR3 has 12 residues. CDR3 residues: CSARHTTGELFF. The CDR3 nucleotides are TGCAGTGCTAGACACACCACCGGGGAGCTGTTTTTT.

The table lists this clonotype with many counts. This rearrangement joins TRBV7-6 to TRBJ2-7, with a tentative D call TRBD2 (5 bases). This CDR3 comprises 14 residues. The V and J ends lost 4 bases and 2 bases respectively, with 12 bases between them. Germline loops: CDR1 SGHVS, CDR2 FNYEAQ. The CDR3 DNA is TGTGCCAGCAGCTCTTTAGCGTACACCTACGAGCAGTACTTC. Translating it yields CASSSLAYTYEQYF.

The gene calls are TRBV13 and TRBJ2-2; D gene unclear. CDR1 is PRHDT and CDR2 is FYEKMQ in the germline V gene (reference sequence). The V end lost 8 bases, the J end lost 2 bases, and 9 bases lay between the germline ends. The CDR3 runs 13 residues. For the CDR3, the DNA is TGTGCCAGCGGGAAGTTCAACACCGGGGAGCTGTTTTTT. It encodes CASGKFNTGELFF.

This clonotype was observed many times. Here the CDR3 reads CRAAKSNRAGTGELFF. CDR3 DNA: TGCAGAGCAGCTAAGTCAAACAGGGCGGGGACCGGGGAGCTGTTTTTT. The genes are TRBV20-1 and TRBJ2-2; D assignment may be TRBD1 or TRBD2 (6 bases each). The CDR3 spans 16 residues. Germline loops: CDR1 DFQATT, CDR2 SNEGSKA (reference sequence).

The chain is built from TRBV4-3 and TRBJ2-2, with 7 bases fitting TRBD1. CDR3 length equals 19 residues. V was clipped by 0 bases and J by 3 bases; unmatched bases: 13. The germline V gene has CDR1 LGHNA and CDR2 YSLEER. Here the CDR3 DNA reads TGCGCCAGCAGCCAAGAGCACAGGGGAGTTTTTGGGGACACCGGGGAGCTGTTTTTT. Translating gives CASSQEHRGVFGDTGELFF.

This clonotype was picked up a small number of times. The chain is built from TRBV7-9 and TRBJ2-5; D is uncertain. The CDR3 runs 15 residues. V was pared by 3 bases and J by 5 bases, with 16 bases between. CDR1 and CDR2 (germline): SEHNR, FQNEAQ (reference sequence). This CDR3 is CASSLIRVMVETQYF. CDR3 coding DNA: TGTGCCAGCAGCTTGATTCGGGTTATGGTTGAGACCCAGTACTTC. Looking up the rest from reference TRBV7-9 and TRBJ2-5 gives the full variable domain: DTGVSQNPRHKITKRGQNVTFRCDPISEHNRLYWYRQTLGQGPEFLTYFQNEAQLEKSRLLSDRFSAERPKGSFSTLEIQRTEQGDSAMYLCASSLIRVMVETQYFGPGTRLLVL.

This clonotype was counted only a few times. The CDR3 DNA reads as TGCAGTGCCCGTGGGGGTAGTGGGGGGAATGAGCAGTTCTTC. This sequence encodes CSARGGSGGNEQFF. The gene calls are TRBV20-1 and TRBJ2-1; D is perhaps TRBD2 (6 bases). Germline V lookup: CDR1 DFQATT, CDR2 SNEGSKA (reference sequence). V lost 6 bases, J lost 7 bases, and 19 bases lay in between. This CDR3 comprises 14 residues.

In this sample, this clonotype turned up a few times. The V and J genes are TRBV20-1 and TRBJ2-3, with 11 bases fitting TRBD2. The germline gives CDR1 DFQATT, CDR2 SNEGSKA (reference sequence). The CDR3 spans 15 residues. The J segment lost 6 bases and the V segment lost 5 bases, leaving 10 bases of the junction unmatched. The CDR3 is CSAPWLAGGLDTQYF. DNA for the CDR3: TGCAGTGCTCCGTGGCTAGCGGGAGGTTTGGATACGCAGTATTTT.

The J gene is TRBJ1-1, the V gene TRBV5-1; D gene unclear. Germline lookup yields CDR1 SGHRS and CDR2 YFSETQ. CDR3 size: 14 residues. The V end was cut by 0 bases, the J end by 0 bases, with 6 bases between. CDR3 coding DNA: TGCGCCAGCAGCTTGGTGCAGATGAACACTGAAGCTTTCTTT. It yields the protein CASSLVQMNTEAFF.

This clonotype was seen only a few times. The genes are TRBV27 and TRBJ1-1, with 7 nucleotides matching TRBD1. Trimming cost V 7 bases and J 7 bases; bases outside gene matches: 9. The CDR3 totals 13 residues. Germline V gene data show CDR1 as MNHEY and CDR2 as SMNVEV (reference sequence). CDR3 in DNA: TGTGCCAGCAAGGGGGCGCAGCGGCATGAAGCTTTCTTT. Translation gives CASKGAQRHEAFF.

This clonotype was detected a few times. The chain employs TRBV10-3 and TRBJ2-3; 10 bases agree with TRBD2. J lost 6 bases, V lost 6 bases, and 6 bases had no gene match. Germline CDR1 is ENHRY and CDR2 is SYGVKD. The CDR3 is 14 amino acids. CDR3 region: CAISLAGDYDTQYF. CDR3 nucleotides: TGTGCCATCAGCCTAGCGGGGGATTACGATACGCAGTATTTT.

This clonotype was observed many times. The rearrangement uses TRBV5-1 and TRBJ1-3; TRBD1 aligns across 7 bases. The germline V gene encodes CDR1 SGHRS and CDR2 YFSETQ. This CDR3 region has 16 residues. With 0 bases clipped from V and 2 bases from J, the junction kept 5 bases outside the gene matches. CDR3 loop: CASSLAGTEPGNTIYF. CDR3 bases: TGCGCCAGCAGCTTGGCCGGGACAGAGCCTGGAAACACCATATATTTT. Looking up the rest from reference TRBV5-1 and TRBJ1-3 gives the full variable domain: KAGVTQTPRYLIKTRGQQVTLSCSPISGHRSVSWYQQTPGQGLQFLFEYFSETQRNKGNFPGRFSGRQFSNSRSEMNVSTLELGDSALYLCASSLAGTEPGNTIYFGEGSWLTVV.